The clone carrying this T cell receptor beta chain was counted ten times or more. Its target is unknown. The data stem from a study of T cells in Graves' hyperthyroidism and ophthalmopathy. General study findings and limits: Ophthalmopathy, as predicted by the model, came a median roughly 6.8 months after the prediction.

CDR1 and CDR2 (germline): SGHRS, YFSETQ. The CDR3 sequence is 15 residues long. The V segment lost 1 base and the J segment 5 bases; nucleotides outside the gene matches: 5. There were TCR beta CDR3 regions amplified from RNA transcripts. Initially, a first-round RT-PCR of the TCR CDR3 employed the HTBI primer set. TCRdb reanalysed the multiplex PCR reads using MiXCR and keeps one entry per CDR3 protein. The profile shows under 650,000 distinct CDR3 sequences, about a sixth of them singletons. The sequenced material came from blood. This TCR was sampled from a woman in her 30s with Graves' hyperthyroidism. The chain joins TRBV5-1 to TRBJ2-3; 9 bases align to TRBD1. CDR3 residues: CASSLMGTGIDTQYF. In nucleotides, the CDR3 is TGCGCCAGCAGCTTGATGGGGACAGGGATAGATACGCAGTATTTT.